These T cell receptor beta chains were read from a single sample in a study of T cell responses to AZD1222 COVID-19 vaccine. The repertoire was sequenced with immunoSEQ multiplex PCR; TCRdb's copy has only in-frame clones and lacks some. Of about 130,000 clones listed, over 85% are singletons. Source: peripheral blood, taken on day 0 of AZD1222 vaccination. The source of these receptors is an adult in good health. CDR3s include the opening cysteine and the closing phenylalanine or tryptophan.

TRBJ2-5,TRBV2,CASSEDGRLAGAQETQYF
TRBJ2-5,TRBV7-6,CASSPRYGRTETQYF
TRBJ2-3,TRBV19,CASNIGGGTDTQYF
TRBJ1-2,TRBV6-5,CASSYRPGQPYGYTF
TRBJ2-5,TRBV7-9,CASSLSRVGETQYF
TRBJ1-1,TRBV28,CASSLLAVNTEAFF
TRBJ2-1,TRBV11-2,CASSSGSGRQLNEQFF
TRBJ1-2,TRBV7-3,CASSYRWRAGYTF
TRBJ2-2,TRBV5-5,CASSLWTSGVNTGELFF
TRBJ1-2,TRBV19,CASSMGVYAPEVGTF
TRBJ2-7,TRBV9,CASSPTGGPYEQYF
TRBJ2-7,TRBV3-1/TRBV3-2,CASSPYRGSYEQYF
TRBJ1-1,TRBV10-2,CASSTGGEGKNTEAFF